This note documents a single TCR beta chain sequence. Its antigen is not known. Unique molecular identifiers were affixed to single, distinct cDNA molecules. TCRdb re-derived calls from the 5' RACE reads in MiXCR, one entry per CDR3 protein. The repertoire holds approximately 81,000 distinct CDR3 sequences, with less than 15% as singletons. This entry belongs to a study of early T cells in non-severe SARS-CoV-2 infection. At the level of the study: Sequencing used unsorted whole-blood bulk RNA, so chains lack pairing. Findings and caveats of the study: VDJdb matching favored anti-spike CD8 responses, missing private and CD4 specificities.

V lost 11 bases, J lost 2 bases, and 14 bases lay in between. Germline-derived CDR1 and CDR2 are MDHEN and SYDVKM. The CDR3 is made up of 13 amino acids. The TCR sequence derives from an adult who was a healthcare worker with PCR-confirmed SARS-CoV-2 infection or an uninfected control (not recorded which). The rearrangement uses TRBV28 and TRBJ2-3; D gene uncertain. The sequencing input was whole blood. The chain's CDR3 is CASYPGVTDTQYF. In DNA, the CDR3 is TGTGCCTCCTATCCCGGAGTCACAGATACGCAGTATTTT.